The rows below give T cell receptor beta chains drawn from one sample of a study of CD8+CD57+ T cells in acquired aplastic anemia. Using its own MiXCR run on the reads, TCRdb lists one record per CDR3 protein. The sample lists about 58,000 distinct CDR3 sequences, approximately 50% occurring once. Specimen: sorted CD4+, CD8+, or CD8+CD57+ T cells (not recorded which) from PBMCs. These receptors all come from a human donor with aplastic anemia. CDR3s include the opening cysteine and the closing phenylalanine or tryptophan. A D gene is named only where the DNA matches it firmly. Clone size, where shown, is once, few, many, or a class for clones that have expanded.

>.|15|TRBV25-1|.|TRBJ1-6
TGTGCCAGCACCGGTATTGGGCACGCCAATGCACCCCTCCACTTT
CASTGIGHANAPLHF
>.|14|TRBV19|.|TRBJ2-7
TGTGCCTGGAGTGGGAAGGCAACCTCCTACGAGCAGTACTTC
CAWSGKATSYEQYF
>many|15|TRBV6-2/TRBV6-3|.|TRBJ1-2
TGTGCCAGCAGACTCGACCTCTGGAGGGGCTATGGCTACACCTTC
CASRLDLWRGYGYTF
>.|16|TRBV20-1|.|TRBJ2-1
TGCAGTGCTAGCCGACTGGGGAGTGGAGGTTTTAATGAGCAGTTCTTC
CSASRLGSGGFNEQFF
>.|16|TRBV6-4|.|TRBJ2-6
TGTGCCAGCAGTGAGGAGTTTGGGTCTGGGGCCAACGTCCTGACTTTC
CASSEEFGSGANVLTF
>.|17|TRBV11-2|.|TRBJ1-5
TGTGCCAGCAGCCCCCCCAGGTTACGGAGGGGCAATCAGCCCCAGCATTTT
CASSPPRLRRGNQPQHF
>.|12|TRBV7-9|.|TRBJ2-5
TGTGCCAGCAGTGTCCATAAAGAGACCCAGTACTTC
CASSVHKETQYF
>.|11|TRBV10-3|TRBD1|TRBJ1-3
TGTGCCATCAGTGAGCGGGACAGGTGGTATTTT
CAISERDRWYF
>few|15|TRBV6-1|.|TRBJ1-6
TGTGCCAGCAGAGGGACCTGGACTGCACATTCACCCCTCCACTTT
CASRGTWTAHSPLHF
>many|14|TRBV5-1|.|TRBJ1-2
TGCGCCAGCAGCTTGGGCAGGGGAATCTATGGCTACACCTTC
CASSLGRGIYGYTF
>.|14|TRBV2|.|TRBJ1-2
TGTGCCAGCATGCTAAGGATAGCTAACTATGGCTACACCTTC
CASMLRIANYGYTF
>.|12|TRBV29-1|.|TRBJ1-1
TGCAGCGTCCACGGGTCTGGGGCTGAAGCTTTCTTT
CSVHGSGAEAFF
>few|15|TRBV2|.|TRBJ1-1
TGTGCCAGCAGTGTTACAGACCCCAGGGGTACTGAAGCTTTCTTT
CASSVTDPRGTEAFF
>.|13|TRBV2|.|TRBJ1-2
TGTGCCAGCAGGACGGACGGAGCCTATGGCTACACCTTC
CASRTDGAYGYTF
>.|13|TRBV5-1|.|TRBJ1-2
TGCGCCAGCAGCTTGGCCGGAAGGAGTGGCTACACCTTC
CASSLAGRSGYTF
>.|13|TRBV2|.|TRBJ1-5
TGTGCCAGCCACTACCAAGGGGACCAGCCCCAGCATTTT
CASHYQGDQPQHF
>.|16|TRBV5-1|TRBD2|TRBJ2-3
TGCGCCAGCAGCTTGGGTTGGCGGGAGGGCGCAGATACGCAGTATTTT
CASSLGWREGADTQYF
>many|16|TRBV5-1|.|TRBJ2-3
TGCGCCAGCAGCTCGAGGGGTTTGACTAGCACAGATACGCAGTATTTT
CASSSRGLTSTDTQYF
>.|16|TRBV4-3|TRBD2|TRBJ2-5
TGCGCCAGCAGCCAACGACTAGCGGGGATTGATGAGACCCAGTACTTC
CASSQRLAGIDETQYF
>few|15|TRBV6-1|.|TRBJ1-2
TGTGCCAGCAGCCACCAAGGAGTACTTAACTATGGCTACACCTTC
CASSHQGVLNYGYTF
>.|12|TRBV29-1|.|TRBJ2-5
TGCAGCGTGAGGACCGATCAAGAGACCCAGTACTTC
CSVRTDQETQYF
>.|15|TRBV7-7|.|TRBJ2-7
TGTGCTAGCAACTTGGCGCCAGGGTCAACCTACGAGCAGTACTTC
CASNLAPGSTYEQYF
>many|15|TRBV9|.|TRBJ2-5
TGTGCCAGCAGCGTAGCTGGAGTCACTCAAGAGACCCAGTACTTC
CASSVAGVTQETQYF
>.|13|TRBV12-3/TRBV12-4|.|TRBJ1-2
TGTGCCAGCAGTTTCGACAGCCCCTATGGCTACACCTTC
CASSFDSPYGYTF
>many|14|TRBV5-6|.|TRBJ1-4
TGTGCCAGCAGCATCGGGCTAGATGAGGAAAAACTGTTTTTT
CASSIGLDEEKLFF
>.|11|TRBV19|.|TRBJ2-7
TGTGCCAGTAAGGGGGGATACGAGCAGTACTTC
CASKGGYEQYF
>.|13|TRBV7-8|.|TRBJ1-2
TGTACCAGCAGCTTAGTCCCAAACTATGGCTACACCTTC
CTSSLVPNYGYTF
>many|14|TRBV7-7|.|TRBJ1-1
TGTGCAAGAGGCCGGGCAGGCGACTACACTGAAGCTTTCTTT
CARGRAGDYTEAFF
>.|12|TRBV7-9|.|TRBJ1-5
TGTGCCAGCAGGAGGGGGTTCCAGCCCCAGCATTTT
CASRRGFQPQHF
>.|15|TRBV7-9|.|TRBJ1-2
TGTGCCAGCAGCCCCGTAGGTCAGGGGAACGGTGGCTACACCTTC
CASSPVGQGNGGYTF
>.|15|TRBV6-1|.|TRBJ2-5
TGTGCCAGCAGACGCGACTGGACCGTGGGGGAGACCCAGTACTTC
CASRRDWTVGETQYF
>few|15|TRBV2|.|TRBJ2-7
TGTGCCAGCAGTGCAGATACCGGGACCTGGGACGAGCAGTACTTC
CASSADTGTWDEQYF
>.|15|TRBV19|.|TRBJ2-3
TGTGCCAGTAGTATCTTCGAGGCCGAGGAAGATACGCAGTATTTT
CASSIFEAEEDTQYF
>.|14|TRBV7-8|TRBD1|TRBJ1-1
TGTGCCAGCAGCTGGGGTCGACAGGGACCTGAAGCTTTCTTT
CASSWGRQGPEAFF
>.|14|TRBV7-2|TRBD1|TRBJ1-1
TGTGCCAGCAGCCCAAACGGACAGGGTACCGAAGCTTTCTTT
CASSPNGQGTEAFF
>.|14|TRBV2|TRBD1|TRBJ2-7
TGTGCCAGCACTGTCGGGACAGGCGGGTACGAGCAGTACTTC
CASTVGTGGYEQYF
>many|14|TRBV27|.|TRBJ1-5
TGTGCCAGCAGTTTAGCGGGGGTCAATCAGCCCCAGCATTTT
CASSLAGVNQPQHF
>.|16|TRBV11-1|TRBD2|TRBJ2-3
TGTGCCAGCAGCATAGGGACTAGCGAAGACACAGATACGCAGTATTTT
CASSIGTSEDTDTQYF
>.|15|TRBV7-3|TRBD2|TRBJ2-5
TGTGCCAGCAGCTTCGGGCGGGGGGGCCTTCAGACCCAGTACTTC
CASSFGRGGLQTQYF
>.|13|TRBV7-9|.|TRBJ1-2
TGTGCCAGCAGCTTCGGGACGAGGGTGGGCTACACCTTC
CASSFGTRVGYTF
>.|13|TRBV15|.|TRBJ1-2
TGTGCCACCAGCAGAGGTTGGGGGGGTGGCTACACCTTC
CATSRGWGGGYTF
>.|13|TRBV30|TRBD1|TRBJ1-2
TGTGCCTGGGGGGACAGGGGAATCTATGGCTACACCTTC
CAWGDRGIYGYTF
>.|19|TRBV5-4|.|TRBJ2-6
TGTGCCAGCAGCTCCAACCCGCCAGGGACTCTCTCTGGGGCCAACGTCCTGACTTTC
CASSSNPPGTLSGANVLTF
>many|13|TRBV5-6|.|TRBJ2-7
TGTGCCAGCAGCTTGGGGGTCCGGGACGAGCAGTACTTC
CASSLGVRDEQYF
>.|14|TRBV7-7|.|TRBJ2-5
TGTGCCAGCAGCCAAGCAGGGACACAAGAGACCCAGTACTTC
CASSQAGTQETQYF
>many|13|TRBV12-3/TRBV12-4|.|TRBJ2-7
TGTGCCAGCAGTTTCCCCGACAGTTACGAGCAGTACTTC
CASSFPDSYEQYF
>.|19|TRBV29-1|TRBD1|TRBJ2-5
TGCAGCGTTGGAGCCGAAAAAGAAACCCCGACAGGGCATCAAGAGACCCAGTGCTTC
CSVGAEKETPTGHQETQCF
>many|15|TRBV7-9|.|TRBJ2-5
TGTGCCAGCAGCCCTCGGACGGGTGTCGGGGTTGCCCAGTACTTC
CASSPRTGVGVAQYF
>.|11|TRBV20-1|.|TRBJ1-1
TGCAGTGCTAGTCGTCACACTGAAGCTTTCTTT
CSASRHTEAFF
>.|17|TRBV12-3/TRBV12-4|.|TRBJ2-3
TGTGCCAGCAGCTTAGACTCTGGCGGGACTTTGGTGGATACGCAGTATTTT
CASSLDSGGTLVDTQYF